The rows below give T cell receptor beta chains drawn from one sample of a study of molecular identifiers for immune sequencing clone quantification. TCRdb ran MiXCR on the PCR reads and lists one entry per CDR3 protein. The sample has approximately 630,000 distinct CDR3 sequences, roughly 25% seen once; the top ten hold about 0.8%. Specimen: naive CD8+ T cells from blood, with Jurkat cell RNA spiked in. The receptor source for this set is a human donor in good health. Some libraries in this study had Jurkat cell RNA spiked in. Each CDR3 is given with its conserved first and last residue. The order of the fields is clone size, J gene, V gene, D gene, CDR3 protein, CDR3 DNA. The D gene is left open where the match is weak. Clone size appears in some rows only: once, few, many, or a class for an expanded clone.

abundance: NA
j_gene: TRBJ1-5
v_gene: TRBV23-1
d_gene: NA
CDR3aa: CVSTTTVSDNQPQHF
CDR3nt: TGCGTCAGCACCACGACGGTTTCCGATAATCAGCCCCAGCATTTT

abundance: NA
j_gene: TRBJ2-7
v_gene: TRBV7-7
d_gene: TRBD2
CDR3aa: CATPVREGYEQYF
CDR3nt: TGTGCTACCCCCGTAAGGGAGGGGTACGAGCAGTACTTC

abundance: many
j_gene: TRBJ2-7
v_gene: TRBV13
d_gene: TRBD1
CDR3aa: CASSTGTASYEQYF
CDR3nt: TGTGCCAGCAGCACCGGGACAGCCTCCTACGAGCAGTACTTC

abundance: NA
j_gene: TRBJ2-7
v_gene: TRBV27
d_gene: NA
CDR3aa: CASSRPRDGIYEQYF
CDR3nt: TGTGCCAGCAGTCGCCCCCGGGACGGCATCTACGAGCAGTACTTC

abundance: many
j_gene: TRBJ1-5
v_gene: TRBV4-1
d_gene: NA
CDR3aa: CASSQAPEVGQHF
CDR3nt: TGCGCCAGCAGCCAAGCTCCCGAAGTGGGCCAGCATTTT

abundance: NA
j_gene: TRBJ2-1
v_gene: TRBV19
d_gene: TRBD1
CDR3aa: CASSKDRQGNNNEQFF
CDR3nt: TGTGCCAGTAGTAAAGACCGACAGGGTAATAACAATGAGCAGTTCTTC

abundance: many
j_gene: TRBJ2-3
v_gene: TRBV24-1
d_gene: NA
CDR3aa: CATSDSRGSSTDTQYF
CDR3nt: TGTGCCACCAGTGATTCTAGAGGCTCGAGCACAGATACGCAGTATTTT

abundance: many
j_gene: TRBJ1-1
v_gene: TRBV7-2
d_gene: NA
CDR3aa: CASRGRAGGTEAFF
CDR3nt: TGTGCCAGCAGGGGGCGGGCAGGAGGAACTGAAGCTTTCTTT

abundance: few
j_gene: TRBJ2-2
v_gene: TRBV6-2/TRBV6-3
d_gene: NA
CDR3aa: CASTHLVGELFF
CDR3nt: TGTGCCAGCACCCATCTTGTCGGGGAGCTGTTTTTT

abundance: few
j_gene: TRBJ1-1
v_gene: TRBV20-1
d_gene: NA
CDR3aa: CSARTSWVTEAFF
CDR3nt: TGCAGTGCTCGAACTTCGTGGGTAACTGAAGCTTTCTTT

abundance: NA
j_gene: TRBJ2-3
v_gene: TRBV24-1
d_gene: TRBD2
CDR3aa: CATSSKTGGTSTDTQYF
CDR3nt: TGTGCCACCAGTTCAAAAACGGGGGGGACTAGCACAGATACGCAGTATTTT

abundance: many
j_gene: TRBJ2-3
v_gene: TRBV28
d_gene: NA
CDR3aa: CASSSPLEDTQYF
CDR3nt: TGTGCCAGCAGCTCTCCTCTAGAGGATACGCAGTATTTT

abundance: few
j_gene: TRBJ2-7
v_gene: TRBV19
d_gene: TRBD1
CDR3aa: CASSKGQGLVYEQYF
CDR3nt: TGTGCCAGTAGTAAAGGACAGGGGCTGGTCTACGAGCAGTACTTC

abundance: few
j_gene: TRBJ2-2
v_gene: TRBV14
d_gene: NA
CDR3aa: CASSQEDSPYTGELFF
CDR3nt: TGTGCCAGCAGCCAAGAGGACAGCCCATACACCGGGGAGCTGTTTTTT

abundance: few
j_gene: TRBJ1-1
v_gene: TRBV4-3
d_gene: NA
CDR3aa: CASSQDSTGPEAFF
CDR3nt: TGCGCCAGCAGCCAAGATTCAACAGGCCCTGAAGCTTTCTTT

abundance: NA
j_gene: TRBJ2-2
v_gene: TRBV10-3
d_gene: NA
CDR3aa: CAISESGAAAGTGELFF
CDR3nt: TGTGCCATCAGTGAGTCGGGGGCGGCAGCGGGCACCGGGGAGCTGTTTTTT

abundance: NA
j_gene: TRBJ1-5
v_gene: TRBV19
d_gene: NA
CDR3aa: CASSMWGGNQPQHF
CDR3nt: TGTGCCAGTAGTATGTGGGGGGGCAATCAGCCCCAGCATTTT

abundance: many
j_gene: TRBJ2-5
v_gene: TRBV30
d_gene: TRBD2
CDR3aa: CAWTLAGGLQETQYF
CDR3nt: TGTGCCTGGACACTAGCGGGGGGCCTCCAAGAGACCCAGTACTTC

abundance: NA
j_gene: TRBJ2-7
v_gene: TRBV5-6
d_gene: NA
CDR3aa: CASSRGPGTYEQYF
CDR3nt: TGTGCCAGCAGTCGAGGTCCTGGGACCTACGAGCAGTACTTC

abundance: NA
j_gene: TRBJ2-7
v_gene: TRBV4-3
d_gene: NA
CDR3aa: CASSQDRHSTYEQYF
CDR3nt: TGCGCCAGCAGCCAAGATCGTCACAGCACCTACGAGCAGTACTTC

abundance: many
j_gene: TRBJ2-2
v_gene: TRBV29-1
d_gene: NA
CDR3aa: CSAAQANTGELFF
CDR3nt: TGCAGCGCCGCCCAGGCGAACACCGGGGAGCTGTTTTTT

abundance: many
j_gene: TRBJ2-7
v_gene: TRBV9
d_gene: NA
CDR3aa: CASSPIPASSYEQYF
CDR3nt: TGTGCCAGCAGTCCTATACCGGCGAGCTCCTACGAGCAGTACTTC

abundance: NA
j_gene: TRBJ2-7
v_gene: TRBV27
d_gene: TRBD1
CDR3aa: CASSLARGYYEQYF
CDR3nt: TGTGCCAGCAGTTTGGCCAGGGGGTACTACGAGCAGTACTTC

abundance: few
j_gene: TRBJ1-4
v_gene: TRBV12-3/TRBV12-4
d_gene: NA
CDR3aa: CASRQSSSTNEKLFF
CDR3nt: TGTGCCAGCAGACAGTCATCTTCAACTAATGAAAAACTGTTTTTT

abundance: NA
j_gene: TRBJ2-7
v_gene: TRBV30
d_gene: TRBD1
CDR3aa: CAWSVPGTGHYEQYF
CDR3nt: TGTGCCTGGAGTGTTCCCGGGACAGGTCACTACGAGCAGTACTTC

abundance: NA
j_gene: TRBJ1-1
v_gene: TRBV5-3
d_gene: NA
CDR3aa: CASSAYGPEAFF
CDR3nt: TGTGCCAGCAGCGCGTACGGCCCTGAAGCTTTCTTT

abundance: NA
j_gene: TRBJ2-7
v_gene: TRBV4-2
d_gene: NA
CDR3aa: CASSQDPQGPTYEQYF
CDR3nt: TGTGCCAGCAGCCAAGACCCCCAGGGACCAACTTACGAGCAGTACTTC

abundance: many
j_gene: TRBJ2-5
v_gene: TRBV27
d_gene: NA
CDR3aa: CASSFLGSEETQYF
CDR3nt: TGTGCCAGCAGTTTTTTGGGCTCCGAAGAGACCCAGTACTTC

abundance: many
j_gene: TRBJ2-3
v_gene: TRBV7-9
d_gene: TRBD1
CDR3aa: CASSHFGQGPDTQYF
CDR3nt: TGTGCCAGCAGCCATTTCGGACAGGGCCCAGATACGCAGTATTTT

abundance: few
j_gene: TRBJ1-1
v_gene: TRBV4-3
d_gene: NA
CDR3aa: CASSQEPRMNTEAFF
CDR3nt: TGCGCCAGCAGCCAAGAGCCTCGCATGAACACTGAAGCTTTCTTT

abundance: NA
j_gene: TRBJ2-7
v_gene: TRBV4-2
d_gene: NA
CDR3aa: CASSQEWAAVAYEQYF
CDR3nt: TGTGCCAGCAGCCAAGAGTGGGCCGCCGTTGCCTACGAGCAGTACTTC

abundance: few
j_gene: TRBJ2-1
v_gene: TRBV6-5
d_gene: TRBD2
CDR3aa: CASSYFASGIREQFF
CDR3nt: TGTGCCAGCAGTTACTTTGCTAGCGGGATACGAGAGCAGTTCTTC